The present T cell receptor beta chain was sequenced within a study of technical replicates of blood from several donors. The CDR3 has 14 amino acids. V was pared by 5 bases and J by 5 bases, with 5 bases of the junction left unmatched. From germline, CDR1 is SNHLY and CDR2 FYNNEI. Sequencing used immunoSEQ multiplex PCR; TCRdb keeps in-frame clones, though not all of them. The repertoire includes about 61,000 clones, almost 97% of them detected once, and about 0.19% sits in the top ten. The rearrangement joins TRBV2 to TRBJ1-5, with 8 bases matching TRBD1. The specimen sequenced was T cells isolated from PBMCs. This clonotype was obtained from a human donor in good health. CDR3 sequence reads: CASSKGQVDQPQHF. CDR3 nucleotides: TGTGCCAGCAGTAAGGGACAGGTCGATCAGCCCCAGCATTTT.